Presented here are 32 T cell receptor beta chains from one specimen sequenced in a study of T cell changes during pregnancy in multiple sclerosis. Profiled with immunoSEQ multiplex PCR; TCRdb holds only in-frame clones, not every one. Of around 80,000 clones in the sample, just over 90% were seen once. The sample here was peripheral blood, taken before pregnancy. These receptors were obtained from a female donor with multiple sclerosis, enrolled in a pregnancy study.

The rearrangement joins TRBV18 to TRBJ1-5, with a weak D call TRBD1 (5 bases). This CDR3 comprises 15 residues. CDR1 KGHSH and CDR2 LQKENI come from the germline V gene. V gave up 6 bases and J gave up 6 bases, with 18 bases separating them. The CDR3 coding sequence is TGTGCCAGCTCCTACTCCTCGACAGTTTCTCAGCCCCAGCATTTT. Its translation: CASSYSSTVSQPQHF.

The chain is built from TRBV6-5 and TRBJ1-1, with 8 bases aligning to TRBD1. Trimming took 5 bases from V and 0 from J; bases not matched to a gene: 2. Germline CDR1 reads MNHEY; CDR2 reads SVGAGI. The CDR3 is made up of 14 amino acids. The CDR3 region is CASSRTGMNTEAFF. In nucleotides, the CDR3 is TGTGCCAGCAGTCGGACAGGGATGAACACTGAAGCTTTCTTT.

Here the CDR3 DNA reads TGTGCCAGCAGCGTGACAGGGACCCTCGGAACTAATGAAAAACTGTTTTTT. This codes for CASSVTGTLGTNEKLFF. J is TRBJ1-4 and V is TRBV9, with 7 positions matching TRBD1. J was trimmed by 1 base and V by 2 bases; bases with no gene match: 8. CDR1 is SGDLS and CDR2 is YYNGEE in the germline V gene. The CDR3 runs to 17 residues. Based on the CDR3 plus reference TRBV9 and TRBJ1-4, the full variable domain is DSGVTQTPKHLITATGQRVTLRCSPRSGDLSVYWYQQSLDQGLQFLIQYYNGEERAKGNILERFSAQQFPDLHSELNLSSLELGDSALYFCASSVTGTLGTNEKLFFGSGTQLSVL.

This clone showed up just once. The chain couples TRBV7-9 to TRBJ1-4, with D possibly matching TRBD1 (6 bases). Germline CDR1 SEHNR, CDR2 FQNEAQ (reference sequence). The ends were cut back, 7 bases at V and 9 bases at J, with 12 bases in the middle. The CDR3 runs to 12 residues. The CDR3 nucleotides read TGTGCCAGCACCGGGGGGGGGCAAAAACTGTTTTTT. This sequence encodes CASTGGGQKLFF. Full variable domain (rest looked up from reference TRBV7-9 and TRBJ1-4): DTGVSQNPRHKITKRGQNVTFRCDPISEHNRLYWYRQTLGQGPEFLTYFQNEAQLEKSRLLSDRFSAERPKGSFSTLEIQRTEQGDSAMYLCASTGGGQKLFFGSGTQLSVL.

The DNA of the CDR3 is TGTGCCAGCAGCTTTGTCCAAGGACACCCCTACGAGCAGTACTTC. It translates to CASSFVQGHPYEQYF. The V and J genes are TRBV7-2 and TRBJ2-7; TRBD1 is a possible D gene (5 bases). Trimming removed 3 bases at V and 2 bases at J, with 14 bases between. The germline CDR1 and CDR2 sequences are SGHTA and FQGNSA. The CDR3 spans 15 residues.

The V call is TRBV2, the J call TRBJ1-5, with D maybe TRBD1 (6 bases). Germline loops: CDR1 SNHLY, CDR2 FYNNEI. This CDR3 is 13 amino acids long. V lost 6 bases and J lost 7, with 13 bases in between. Here the CDR3 reads CASRVGGDQPQHF. The CDR3 DNA follows: TGTGCCAGCAGAGTAGGGGGGGACCAGCCCCAGCATTTT.

The V and J genes are TRBV5-1 and TRBJ2-1, with D possibly TRBD1 on 6 matching bases. V dropped 4 bases and J dropped 2 bases, with 10 bases sitting between them. This CDR3 region has 14 residues. Germline CDR1 is SGHRS and CDR2 is YFSETQ. CDR3 amino acids: CASSIQGPYNEQFF. CDR3 sequence (DNA): TGCGCCAGCAGCATACAGGGACCCTACAATGAGCAGTTCTTC. Supplemented by reference TRBV5-1 and TRBJ2-1, the full variable domain reads KAGVTQTPRYLIKTRGQQVTLSCSPISGHRSVSWYQQTPGQGLQFLFEYFSETQRNKGNFPGRFSGRQFSNSRSEMNVSTLELGDSALYLCASSIQGPYNEQFFGPGTRLTVL.

A remark on this clone: Compared with germline, one end of the junction differs, possibly owing to a read error. This rearrangement joins TRBV7-3 to TRBJ2-3, with a tentative D call TRBD2 (7 bases). The CDR3 runs 15 residues. The germline CDR1 and CDR2 sequences are SGHTA and FQGTGA. CDR3 bases: TGTGCCAGCAGCTTAACGACGGGGGGCACGGATACGCAGTATTTT. This gives the protein CASSLTTGGTDTQYF.

The chain carries TRBV6-1 and TRBJ1-2; D remains unclear. There are 13 residues in the CDR3. CDR1 is MNHNS, CDR2 SASEGT, per germline. Trimming took off 2 bases at V and 4 bases at J, with 8 bases between the two ends. The CDR3 here is CASSESQIYGYTF. CDR3 nucleotide sequence: TGTGCCAGCAGTGAATCCCAGATCTATGGCTACACCTTC.

The chain recombines TRBV6-5 with TRBJ1-4; tentative D call: TRBD1 (6 bases). Germline CDR1 reads MNHEY; CDR2 reads SVGAGI. The germline V and J ends were trimmed by 2 bases and 8 bases, with 9 bases remaining between them. CDR3 length equals 13 residues. CDR3 sequence reads: CASSYRDREKLFF. The CDR3 coding sequence is TGTGCCAGCAGTTACCGCGACAGGGAAAAACTGTTTTTT.

V usage is TRBV2 and J usage is TRBJ1-5, with D possibly matching TRBD1 (5 bases). The CDR3 is made up of 14 amino acids. V was cut by 4 bases and J by 9 bases, with 16 bases left in between. Germline CDR1 and CDR2: SNHLY and FYNNEI. The CDR3 DNA sequence: TGTGCCAGCAGTGCCAGAGGAGGGGCCCGGCCCCAGCATTTT. Its translation: CASSARGGARPQHF.

The chain joins TRBV30 to TRBJ2-5; D is possibly TRBD2 (6 bases). This CDR3 has 12 residues. The V gene's germline CDR1 is GTSNPN and CDR2 SVGIG (reference sequence). V was shortened by 4 bases and J by 5 bases, with 11 bases between the two germline ends. This CDR3 reads CAWNLGGETQYF. DNA of the CDR3: TGTGCCTGGAATTTAGGAGGGGAGACCCAGTACTTC.

This chain uses TRBV15 with TRBJ1-1; D unclear. Trimming stripped 3 bases from V and 4 bases from J, with 12 bases between. This CDR3 spans 14 amino acids. From germline, CDR1 is LNHNV and CDR2 YYDKDF (reference sequence). CDR3 protein: CATSRGSGGTEAFF. Here the CDR3 DNA reads TGTGCCACCAGCAGGGGATCAGGAGGCACTGAAGCTTTCTTT.

The J gene is TRBJ1-1, the V gene TRBV7-2, with D unresolved. Germline V gene lookup returns CDR1 SGHTA and CDR2 FQGNSA. The CDR3 is 13 residues long. V was clipped by 4 bases and J by 6 bases, with 12 bases between them. The CDR3 nucleotides read TGTGCCAGCAGCTCACGGGCGGAGGCTGAAGCTTTCTTT. Its protein product is CASSSRAEAEAFF.

The sample holds a few counts of this clone. The genes are TRBV18 and TRBJ1-1; 12 bases agree with TRBD1. V was clipped by 6 bases and J by 0 bases; unmatched bases: 5. CDR3 length: 16 amino acids. Germline V gives CDR1 KGHSH, CDR2 LQKENI. CDR3 coding DNA: TGTGCCAGCTCCTCGGGACAGGGGGCCCTGAACACTGAAGCTTTCTTT. Amino acid sequence: CASSSGQGALNTEAFF. The full variable domain, rest sourced from reference TRBV18 and TRBJ1-1, is NAGVMQNPRHLVRRRGQEARLRCSPMKGHSHVYWYRQLPEEGLKFMVYLQKENIIDESGMPKERFSAEFPKEGPSILRIQQVVRGDSAAYFCASSSGQGALNTEAFFGQGTRLTVV.

In its sample, this clone was seen once. The chain links TRBV15 to TRBJ2-1; TRBD2 is a possible D gene (5 bases). V lost 9 bases and J 5 bases, leaving 17 bases between the germline ends. Germline values: CDR1 LNHNV, CDR2 YYDKDF (reference sequence). The length of the CDR3 is 14 residues. The CDR3 region is CATMPGFIHNEQFF. The CDR3 coding sequence is TGTGCCACTATGCCGGGGTTTATCCACAATGAGCAGTTCTTC.

The chain carries TRBV27 and TRBJ2-7; 7 nucleotides match TRBD1. The germline V gene encodes CDR1 MNHEY and CDR2 SMNVEV (reference sequence). The CDR3 extends over 14 amino acids. Trimming cost V 10 bases and J 1 base; bases outside gene matches: 10. The CDR3 loop is CATMTGPESYEQYF. DNA of the CDR3: TGTGCCACTATGACAGGGCCCGAATCCTACGAGCAGTACTTC.

The chain couples TRBV19 to TRBJ2-1, with TRBD2 identical over 11 bases. The CDR3 length is 15 residues. Unmatched junction bases numbered 7, after V lost 4 bases and J lost 8 bases. In germline, CDR1 is LNHDA, CDR2 SQIVND (reference sequence). The CDR3 protein is CASSTTLLAGDEQFF. CDR3 sequence (DNA): TGTGCCAGTAGTACAACCTTACTAGCGGGGGATGAGCAGTTCTTC.

About this clone: The junction and the germline gene differ at one end; a read error may be behind it. The chain combines TRBV7-7 with TRBJ2-7; the D gene is possibly TRBD2 (7 bases). The germline gives CDR1 SSHAT, CDR2 FNYEAQ (reference sequence). This CDR3 is built from 17 residues. CDR3 region: CASSLVERGGLSYEQYF. CDR3 coding DNA: TGTGCTAGCAGCTTAGTAGAGAGGGGGGGGCTCTCCTACGAGCAGTACTTC.

V gene TRBV2 combines with J gene TRBJ2-3, with 9 bases aligning to TRBD2. V shed 7 bases, J shed 0 bases, and the junction held 5 bases outside the gene matches. Germline V gene lookup returns CDR1 SNHLY and CDR2 FYNNEI. The CDR3 has 15 amino acids. CDR3: CASTIAGASTDTQYF. The CDR3 coding sequence is TGTGCCAGCACAATAGCGGGGGCGAGCACAGATACGCAGTATTTT.

The V and J genes are TRBV2 and TRBJ1-5, with D unresolved. The V end was cut by 5 bases, the J end by 3 bases, with 17 bases between. Germline V gene data show CDR1 as SNHLY and CDR2 as FYNNEI. The CDR3 has 16 amino acids. CDR3 sequence reads: CASSTFLSGINQPQHF. In nucleotides, the CDR3 is TGTGCCAGCAGTACTTTTCTATCGGGGATCAATCAGCCCCAGCATTTT.

The chain couples TRBV15 to TRBJ2-3, with 12 nucleotides matching TRBD2. The CDR3 is 16 residues long. V lost 4 bases and J lost 3; bases outside the gene matches: 5. The germline V gene encodes CDR1 LNHNV and CDR2 YYDKDF (reference sequence). The CDR3 nucleotides are TGTGCCACCAGCATACCGACTAGCGGGGGAACAGATACGCAGTATTTT. This encodes CATSIPTSGGTDTQYF.

This clone is a singleton in its sample. This chain connects TRBV6-1 to TRBJ2-4; 10 positions match TRBD1. From germline, CDR1 is MNHNS and CDR2 SASEGT. The length of the CDR3 is 15 residues. After removal of 6 bases from V and 5 bases from J, the junction contained 7 bases not matched to a gene. CDR3 protein: CASRMGQGRENIQYF. As DNA, the CDR3 is TGTGCCAGCAGGATGGGACAGGGGCGCGAAAACATTCAGTACTTC.

V usage is TRBV5-6 and J usage is TRBJ2-7; the D gene is possibly TRBD1 (6 bases). The CDR3 totals 18 residues. Per the germline V gene, CDR1 is SGHDT and CDR2 is YYEEEE. Between the trimmed V and J ends, which lost 0 bases and 0 bases, there was a span of 19 bases. In DNA form, the CDR3 reads TGTGCCAGCAGCTTGGGATGGACAGATGGGGCTCACTCCTACGAGCAGTACTTC. Its protein product is CASSLGWTDGAHSYEQYF.

The chain recombines TRBV6-5 with TRBJ1-6; 8 bases match TRBD1. The CDR3 has 15 amino acids. CDR1 is MNHEY, CDR2 SVGAGI, per germline. The trim removed 0 bases at V and 9 bases at J, leaving 4 bases unmatched. DNA for the CDR3: TGTGCCAGCAGTTACTCCGGGACAGGATTTTCACCCCTCCACTTT. This encodes CASSYSGTGFSPLHF.

The chain recombines TRBV6-1 with TRBJ1-5, with D unclear. Germline lookup yields CDR1 MNHNS and CDR2 SASEGT. The CDR3 loop spans 15 amino acids. The V end lost 1 base, the J end lost 1 base, and 8 bases lay between the germline ends. The CDR3 DNA reads TGTGCCAGCAGTGAAGGGGTACTAAGCAATCAGCCCCAGCATTTT. This codes for CASSEGVLSNQPQHF.

The rearrangement joins TRBV5-4 to TRBJ2-1; D unclear. Per the germline V gene, CDR1 is SGHNT and CDR2 is YYREEE (reference sequence). Between the trimmed V and J ends, which lost 4 bases and 7 bases, there was a span of 24 bases. The CDR3 loop spans 17 amino acids. In DNA, the CDR3 is TGTGCCAGCAGCCAAAGGATCGTACTACCCTCCCCGAATGAGCAGTTCTTC. Its protein product is CASSQRIVLPSPNEQFF.

The genes are TRBV7-6 and TRBJ1-1, with D tentatively TRBD1 (5 bases). The CDR3 is made up of 13 amino acids. Germline CDR1 reads SGHVS; CDR2 reads FNYEAQ. The ends were cut back, 3 bases at V and 4 bases at J, with 9 bases in the middle. The CDR3 sequence is CASSFFQGTEAFF. Written as DNA, the CDR3 is TGTGCCAGCAGCTTCTTCCAGGGCACTGAAGCTTTCTTT.

The V and J genes are TRBV5-1 and TRBJ1-5; TRBD1 agrees at 9 bases. The V and J ends lost 2 bases and 7 bases, in that order; junction bases with no gene match: 7. Germline assignment: CDR1 SGHRS and CDR2 YFSETQ. The CDR3 has 15 amino acids. In nucleotides, the CDR3 is TGCGCCAGCAGCTTAGGGGACAGGGAAGAACAGCCCCAGCATTTT. It translates to CASSLGDREEQPQHF.

The chain joins TRBV29-1 to TRBJ2-1; 7 positions match TRBD2. V shed 3 bases and J 7 bases; nucleotides not matched to a gene: 6. Germline-derived CDR1 and CDR2 are SQVTM and ANQGSEA. The CDR3 extends over 13 amino acids. The CDR3 DNA is TGCAGCGTTGACGGCGGGGGAGTAAATGAGCAGTTCTTC. It codes for CSVDGGGVNEQFF.

V usage is TRBV5-6 and J usage is TRBJ2-7, with no clear D. V lost 1 base and J 3 bases, leaving 11 bases between the germline ends. Looked up from germline, CDR1 is SGHDT and CDR2 is YYEEEE. The CDR3 has 14 residues. In DNA form, the CDR3 reads TGTGCCAGCAGCTTGAATCGCAGGAACTACGAGCAGTACTTC. It is translated as CASSLNRRNYEQYF.

The V and J genes are TRBV11-2 and TRBJ2-7; 7 nucleotides agree with TRBD2. Trimming cost V 5 bases and J 3 bases; bases outside gene matches: 1. This CDR3 comprises 12 residues. CDR1 is SGHAT and CDR2 is FQNNGV in the germline V gene. As DNA, the CDR3 is TGTGCCAGCAGCGGCGGGGGCTACGAGCAGTACTTC. Its protein product is CASSGGGYEQYF.